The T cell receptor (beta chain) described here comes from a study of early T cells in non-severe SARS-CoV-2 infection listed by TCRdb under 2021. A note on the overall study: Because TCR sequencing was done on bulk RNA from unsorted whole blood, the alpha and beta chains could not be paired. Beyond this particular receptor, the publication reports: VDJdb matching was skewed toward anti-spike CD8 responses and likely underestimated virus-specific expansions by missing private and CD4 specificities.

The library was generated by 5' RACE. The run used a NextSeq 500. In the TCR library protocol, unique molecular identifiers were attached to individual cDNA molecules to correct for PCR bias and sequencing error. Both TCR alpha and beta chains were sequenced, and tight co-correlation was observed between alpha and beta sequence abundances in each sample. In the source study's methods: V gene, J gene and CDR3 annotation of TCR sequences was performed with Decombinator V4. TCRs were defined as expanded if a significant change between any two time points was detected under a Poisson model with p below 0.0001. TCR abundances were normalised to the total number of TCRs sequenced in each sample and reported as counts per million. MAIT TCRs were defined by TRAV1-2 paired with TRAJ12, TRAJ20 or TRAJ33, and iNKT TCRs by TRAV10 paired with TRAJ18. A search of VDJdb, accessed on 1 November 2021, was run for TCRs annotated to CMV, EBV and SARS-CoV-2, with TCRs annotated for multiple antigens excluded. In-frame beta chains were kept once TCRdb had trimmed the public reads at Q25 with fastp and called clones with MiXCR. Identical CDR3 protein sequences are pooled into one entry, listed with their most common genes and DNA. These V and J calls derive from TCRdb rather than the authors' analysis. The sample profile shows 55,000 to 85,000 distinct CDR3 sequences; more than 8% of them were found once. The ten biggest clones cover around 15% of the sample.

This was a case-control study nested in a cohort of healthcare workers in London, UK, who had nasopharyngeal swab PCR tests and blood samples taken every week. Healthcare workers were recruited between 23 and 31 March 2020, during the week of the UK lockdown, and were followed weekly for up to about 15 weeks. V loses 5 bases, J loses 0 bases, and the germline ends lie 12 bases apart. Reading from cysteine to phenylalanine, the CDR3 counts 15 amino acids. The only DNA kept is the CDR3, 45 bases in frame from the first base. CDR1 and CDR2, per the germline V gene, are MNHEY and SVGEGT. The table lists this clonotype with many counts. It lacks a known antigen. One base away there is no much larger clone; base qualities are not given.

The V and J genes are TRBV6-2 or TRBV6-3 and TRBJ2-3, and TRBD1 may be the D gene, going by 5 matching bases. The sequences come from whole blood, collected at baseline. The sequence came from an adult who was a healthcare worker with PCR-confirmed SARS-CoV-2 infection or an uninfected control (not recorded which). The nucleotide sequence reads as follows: TGTGCCAGCAGTCCGATGGGGCGGAGCACAGATACGCAGTATTTT. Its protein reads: CASSPMGRSTDTQYF.